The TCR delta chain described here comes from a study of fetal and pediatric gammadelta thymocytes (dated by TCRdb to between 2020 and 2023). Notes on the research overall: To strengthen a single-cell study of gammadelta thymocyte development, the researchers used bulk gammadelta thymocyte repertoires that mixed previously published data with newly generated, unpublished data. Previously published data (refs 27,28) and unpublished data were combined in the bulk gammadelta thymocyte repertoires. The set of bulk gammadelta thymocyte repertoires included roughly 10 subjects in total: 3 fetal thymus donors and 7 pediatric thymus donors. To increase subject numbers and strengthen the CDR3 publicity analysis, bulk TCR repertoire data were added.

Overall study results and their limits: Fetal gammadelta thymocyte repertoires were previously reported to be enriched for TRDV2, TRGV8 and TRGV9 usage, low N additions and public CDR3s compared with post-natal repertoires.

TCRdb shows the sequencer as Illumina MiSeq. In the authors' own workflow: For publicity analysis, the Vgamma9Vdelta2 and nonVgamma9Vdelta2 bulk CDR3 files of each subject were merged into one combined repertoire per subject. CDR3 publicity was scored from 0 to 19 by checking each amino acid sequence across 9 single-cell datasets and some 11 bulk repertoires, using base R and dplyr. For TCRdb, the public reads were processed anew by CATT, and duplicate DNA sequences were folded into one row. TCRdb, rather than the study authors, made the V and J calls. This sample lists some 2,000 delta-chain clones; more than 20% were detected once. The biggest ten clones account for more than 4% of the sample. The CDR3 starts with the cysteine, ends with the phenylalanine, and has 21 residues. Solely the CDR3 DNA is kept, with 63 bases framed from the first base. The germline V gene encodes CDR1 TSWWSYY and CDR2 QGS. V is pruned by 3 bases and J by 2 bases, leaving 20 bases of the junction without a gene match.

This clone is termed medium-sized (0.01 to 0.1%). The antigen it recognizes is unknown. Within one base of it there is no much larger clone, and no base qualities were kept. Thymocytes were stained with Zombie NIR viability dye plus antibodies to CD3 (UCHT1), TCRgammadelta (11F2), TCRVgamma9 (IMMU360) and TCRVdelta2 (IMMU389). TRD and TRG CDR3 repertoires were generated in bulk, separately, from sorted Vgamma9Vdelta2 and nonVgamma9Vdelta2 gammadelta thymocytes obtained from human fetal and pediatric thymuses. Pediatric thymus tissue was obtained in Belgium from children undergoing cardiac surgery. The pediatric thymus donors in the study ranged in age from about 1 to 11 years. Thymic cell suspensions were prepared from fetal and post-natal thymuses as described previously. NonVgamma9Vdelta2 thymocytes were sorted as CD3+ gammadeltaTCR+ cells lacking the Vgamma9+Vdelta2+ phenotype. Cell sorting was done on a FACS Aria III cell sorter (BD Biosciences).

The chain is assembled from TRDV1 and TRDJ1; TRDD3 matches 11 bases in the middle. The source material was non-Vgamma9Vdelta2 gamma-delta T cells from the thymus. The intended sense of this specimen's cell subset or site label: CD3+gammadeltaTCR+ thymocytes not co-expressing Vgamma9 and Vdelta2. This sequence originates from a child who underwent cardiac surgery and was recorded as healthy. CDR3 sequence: CALGEPKGTYWGIVRTDKLIF. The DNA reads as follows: TGTGCTCTTGGGGAGCCAAAGGGAACATACTGGGGGATAGTAAGGACCGATAAACTCATCTTT.